The 18 T cell receptor beta chains given below trace back to one sample, sequenced in a study of blood T cells in healthy people across ages (dated by TCRdb to about 2015). Libraries were prepared through 5' RACE. Data came from an Illumina HiSeq 2500. A second PCR of about 6 to 11 cycles was performed with a sample-barcoded 5' primer and a J-beta primer mix. Using fastp at Q25 and MiXCR, TCRdb reprocessed the public reads and kept productive beta chains. Rows with one shared CDR3 protein collapse into an entry with the most common genes and DNA. This sample holds over 1.5 million distinct CDR3 sequences; 49% were observed only once. The ten largest clones capture over 2% of the sample. Input material: blood. The receptor source for this set is a middle-aged woman in good health.

V gene TRBV20-1 combines with J gene TRBJ1-6; TRBD1 is a possible D gene (5 bases). V lost 6 bases to trimming and J lost 8 bases, with 17 bases between them. This CDR3 has 14 residues. Germline V lookup: CDR1 DFQATT, CDR2 SNEGSKA (reference sequence). Written as DNA, the CDR3 is TGCAGTGCAAAGACCGTCGGGACGTATTCACCCCTCCACTTT. Translation: CSAKTVGTYSPLHF.

The V call is TRBV20-1, the J call TRBJ1-1; possibly TRBD1 for D (6 bases). This CDR3 contains 16 residues. CDR1 is DFQATT, CDR2 SNEGSKA, per germline (reference sequence). The ends were cut back, 3 bases at V and 0 bases at J, with 17 bases in the middle. DNA of the CDR3: TGCAGTGCTAGGGGGGCCCAAAAAGGTATGAACACTGAAGCTTTCTTT. Residues: CSARGAQKGMNTEAFF.

The V gene is TRBV5-1, the J gene TRBJ2-5; 9 bases fit TRBD2. The tail of the sequence fits TRBJ2-1 better, so the J call may be wrong. The CDR3 loop spans 16 amino acids. Germline loops: CDR1 SGHRS, CDR2 YFSETQ. DNA of the CDR3: TGCGCCAGCAGCTTGGGGCCTAGCGGGAATAAAGAGACCCAGTTCTTC. This sequence encodes CASSLGPSGNKETQFF.

V gene TRBV15 combines with J gene TRBJ2-7, with 7 nucleotides matching TRBD1. The CDR3 has 13 residues. V lost 2 bases and J lost 6; bases outside the gene matches: 4. CDR1 LNHNV and CDR2 YYDKDF come from the germline V gene (reference sequence). CDR3 DNA sequence: TGTGCCACCAGCAGAAGACAGGGTTCCGAGCAGTACTTC. It encodes CATSRRQGSEQYF.

V usage is TRBV28 and J usage is TRBJ1-1, with 9 bases fitting TRBD1. The CDR3 spans 16 residues. The junction had 9 bases not matched to a gene; V was cut back by 2 bases and J by 5 bases. Germline V lookup: CDR1 MDHEN, CDR2 SYDVKM. The CDR3 coding sequence is TGTGCCAGCAGTTTAGTACAGGGGGCAGGGGTAACTGAAGCTTTCTTT. Encoded protein: CASSLVQGAGVTEAFF.

This chain links TRBV7-2 with TRBJ2-3; 8 bases are shared with TRBD2. Germline V gene data show CDR1 as SGHTA and CDR2 as FQGNSA. CDR3 length equals 16 residues. J gave up 2 bases and V 5 bases, and 9 bases lay outside the gene matches. The CDR3 loop is CASSTFGGGITDTQYF. CDR3 DNA: TGTGCCAGCAGCACCTTCGGGGGGGGAATCACAGATACGCAGTATTTT.

This clonotype was seen more than once but under ten times. The J gene is TRBJ2-3, the V gene TRBV10-3; tentatively, D is TRBD1 (5 bases). V was clipped by 2 bases and J by 8 bases, with 8 bases between them. The CDR3 sequence is 12 residues long. CDR1 and CDR2 from the germline V gene are ENHRY and SYGVKD. The CDR3 region is CAISEQGGTQYF. The CDR3 DNA reads TGTGCCATCAGTGAGCAGGGTGGTACGCAGTATTTT.

This clonotype turned up a few times. The chain is built from TRBV20-1 and TRBJ2-5; a possible D gene is TRBD2 (5 bases). CDR1 and CDR2 (germline): DFQATT, SNEGSKA (reference sequence). This CDR3 has 13 residues. The CDR3 DNA sequence: TGCAGCTATCACGGACTCACCCAAGAGACCCAGTACTTC. Translated, it gives CSYHGLTQETQYF.

The rearrangement links TRBV7-2 to TRBJ2-7, with D maybe TRBD1 (6 bases). Germline-derived CDR1 and CDR2 are SGHTA and FQGNSA. The V end lost 5 bases, the J end lost 3 bases, and 17 bases lay between the germline ends. The CDR3 runs 15 residues. The CDR3 DNA sequence: TGTGCCAGCAGCCTTCGGGACAATACGTTCTACGAGCAGTACTTC. This codes for CASSLRDNTFYEQYF.

The rearrangement joins TRBV4-1 to TRBJ1-1; the match to TRBD1 covers 10 bases. The V segment lost 6 bases and the J segment 8 bases; nucleotides outside the gene matches: 12. This CDR3 region has 15 residues. Germline CDR1 and CDR2: MGHRA and YSYEKL. The CDR3: CASRRTPGTGVEAFF. DNA of the CDR3: TGCGCCAGCAGACGCACCCCCGGGACAGGGGTCGAAGCTTTCTTT.

The chain is built from TRBV28 and TRBJ2-7; perhaps TRBD1 as D (6 bases). Germline-derived CDR1 and CDR2 are MDHEN and SYDVKM. The CDR3 runs to 13 residues. V was clipped by 3 bases and J by 3 bases, with 9 bases between them. This CDR3 is CASSFQGHYEQYF. The CDR3 nucleotides are TGTGCCAGCAGTTTTCAGGGACACTACGAGCAGTACTTC.

V gene TRBV7-2 combines with J gene TRBJ2-1, with D perhaps TRBD2 (6 bases). The germline V and J ends were trimmed by 0 bases and 3 bases, with 9 bases remaining between them. CDR1 is SGHTA, CDR2 FQGNSA, per germline. The CDR3 loop spans 15 amino acids. The CDR3 nucleotides are TGTGCCAGCAGCTTAGCACTAGCAATCTACAATGAGCAGTTCTTC. Its translation: CASSLALAIYNEQFF.

The J gene is TRBJ1-2, the V gene TRBV5-1, with unresolved D. This CDR3 is built from 15 residues. CDR1 and CDR2 from the germline V gene are SGHRS and YFSETQ. Trimming stripped 4 bases from V and 0 bases from J, with 13 bases between. CDR3 protein: CASSMEAGANYGYTF. The CDR3 bases are TGCGCCAGCAGCATGGAAGCAGGTGCTAACTATGGCTACACCTTC.

The rearrangement joins TRBV7-9 to TRBJ2-1; perhaps TRBD2 as D (6 bases). Germline V CDR1 and CDR2: SEHNR, FQNEAQ (reference sequence). The V end lost 8 bases, the J end lost 3 bases, and 17 bases lay between the germline ends. The CDR3 covers 15 residues. The CDR3 sequence: CASLPLALGYNEQFF. The DNA of the CDR3 is TGTGCCAGCTTACCCCTAGCGCTCGGCTACAATGAGCAGTTCTTC.

The J gene is TRBJ1-2, the V gene TRBV6-2 or TRBV6-3; D unresolved. Trimming cost V 4 bases and J 0 bases, with 9 bases left between them. This CDR3 spans 14 amino acids. Germline values: CDR1 MNHEY, CDR2 SVGEGT. CDR3 nucleotide sequence: TGTGCCAGCAGTTTACACAGTACTAACTATGGCTACACCTTC. It encodes CASSLHSTNYGYTF.

This clonotype turned up a few times. This sequence joins TRBV7-9 and TRBJ2-5; D gene uncertain. Trimming cost V 4 bases and J 2 bases, with 11 bases left between them. The germline gives CDR1 SEHNR, CDR2 FQNEAQ (reference sequence). CDR3 length: 14 amino acids. DNA for the CDR3: TGTGCCAGCAGCTCCTGGTTTCCACAAGAGACCCAGTACTTC. Translated: CASSSWFPQETQYF.

This clonotype was observed a handful of times. The chain recombines TRBV20-1 with TRBJ2-4; no firm D call. The last part of the DNA fits TRBJ2-5 better; the J call may be wrong. CDR3 length equals 14 residues. Germline V lookup: CDR1 DFQATT, CDR2 SNEGSKA (reference sequence). The CDR3, as DNA: TGCAGTGCTAGGCGAGACGGCAGTGGGGAGACCCAGTACTTC. Translation: CSARRDGSGETQYF.

The chain couples TRBV24-1 to TRBJ2-5; 8 nucleotides align to TRBD1. Per germline, CDR1 KGHDR and CDR2 SFDVKD. V lost 3 bases to trimming and J lost 5 bases; unmatched junction nucleotides: 13. The CDR3 runs 17 residues. The chain's CDR3 is CATSDPLRQGSGETQYF. DNA of the CDR3: TGTGCCACCAGTGATCCGCTGCGACAGGGGAGCGGGGAGACCCAGTACTTC.